This TCR beta chain was retrieved from a study of patients and donors after allogeneic stem cell transplantation (TCRdb year 2020). The receptor library was made with RT-PCR. Sequencing instrument: NextSeq 550. The public reads were run again by TCRdb, first through fastp at Q25 and then through MiXCR, and only productive beta chains were kept. Rows with a matching CDR3 protein are joined into one entry that keeps the most common DNA and genes. The sample table shows about a million distinct CDR3 sequences, and approximately 19% are seen once. 5.5% to 6.5% of the sample is held by the ten biggest clonotypes. This clonotype appeared a few times. Its antigen is not yet known. No qualities accompany the bases; no much larger clone lies one base away. V is cut by 1 base and J by 4 bases, and the space between the germline ends is 19 bases. Via the germline V gene, CDR1 is LGHNA and CDR2 YSLEER. The CDR3 covers 17 residues, taking in both the cysteine and the phenylalanine. Of the read, only the CDR3 DNA is kept; its 51 bases are in frame from base 1.

The sequence is built from TRBV4-3 and TRBJ1-2; perhaps TRBD1 is the D gene, with 5 bases matching. The specimen was blood, either unsorted or a sorted T cell fraction (not recorded which). The sequence was collected from a human donor who was either an allogeneic HSCT recipient or a stem cell or donor lymphocyte infusion donor (not recorded which). It is not recorded whose cells these are; they may come from a transplant donor. For the CDR3, the sequence is CASSQGGQFAGSYGYTF. The nucleotides are TGCGCCAGCAGCCAAGGGGGTCAATTTGCAGGGAGCTATGGCTACACCTTC.